Presented here are 21 T cell receptor beta chains from one specimen sequenced in a study of OX40 agonist ivuxolimab in advanced cancers. Produced via immunoSEQ multiplex PCR; TCRdb's table is partial and in-frame only. The data contain under 20,000 clones, roughly 84% of them singletons. The sample in question was CD4+ or CD8+ T cells sorted from blood, obtained in a trial of the OX40 agonist ivuxolimab. These receptors all come from an adult with an advanced solid tumor such as melanoma, head and neck, liver or kidney cancer.

The V gene is TRBV5-6, the J gene TRBJ1-2; unclear D gene. The CDR3 covers 14 residues. V was pared by 6 bases and J by 4 bases, with 16 bases between. Germline assignment: CDR1 SGHDT and CDR2 YYEEEE. The CDR3 DNA sequence: TGTGCCAGCACTCTCGCCGTGGCGGCCTATGGCTACACCTTC. This sequence encodes CASTLAVAAYGYTF.

This clone showed up just a few times. CDR3 sequence reads: CASTQRAGGMNTGELFF. CDR3 DNA: TGCGCCAGCACCCAGCGGGCGGGCGGAATGAACACCGGGGAGCTGTTTTTT. The chain couples TRBV5-1 to TRBJ2-2; perhaps TRBD2 as D (6 bases). CDR1 SGHRS and CDR2 YFSETQ come from the germline V gene. Deletions cut 6 bases from V and 1 base from J, with 19 bases between. This CDR3 contains 17 residues.

The genes are TRBV4-1 and TRBJ2-5; 8 bases line up with TRBD1. CDR3 length: 16 residues. Trimming at V came to 3 bases and at J to 7 bases, leaving 13 bases not matched to a gene. Germline CDR1 is MGHRA and CDR2 is YSYEKL. The CDR3 DNA reads TGCGCCAGCAGCCACGGACTAAGCGGACAGGGCGGGACCCAGTACTTC. The encoded protein is CASSHGLSGQGGTQYF.

The genes are TRBV29-1 and TRBJ1-2; 9 positions agree with TRBD1. Germline CDR1 is SQVTM and CDR2 is ANQGSEA. This CDR3 spans 12 amino acids. With V trimmed by 5 bases and J by 8 bases, 6 bases remained unmatched. CDR3 bases: TGCAGCGTTTATAGGACAGGGGAGGGCTACACCTTC. It specifies CSVYRTGEGYTF. The full variable domain, its missing parts supplied by reference TRBV29-1 and TRBJ1-2, is SAVISQKPSRDICQRGTSLTIQCQVDSQVTMMFWYRQQPGQSLTLIATANQGSEATYESGFVIDKFPISRPNLTFSTLTVSNMSPEDSSIYLCSVYRTGEGYTFGSGTRLTVV.

This chain connects TRBV7-3 to TRBJ1-1; 8 nucleotides match TRBD1. V shed 0 bases and J 7 bases; nucleotides not matched to a gene: 7. The CDR3 contains 15 residues. From germline, CDR1 is SGHTA and CDR2 FQGTGA. This CDR3 is CASSLTGRGLSEAFF. DNA of the CDR3: TGTGCCAGCAGCTTAACTGGCAGGGGGCTGAGTGAAGCTTTCTTT.

The chain employs TRBV28 and TRBJ1-4; a weak D match, TRBD1 (6 bases). CDR1 is MDHEN and CDR2 is SYDVKM in the germline V gene. The CDR3 length is 17 residues. V was trimmed by 7 bases and J by 1 base, leaving 19 bases between them. CDR3 in amino acids: CASTKMGGPGTNEKLFF. CDR3 nucleotides: TGTGCCAGCACCAAAATGGGGGGGCCTGGAACTAATGAAAAACTGTTTTTT.

The J gene is TRBJ2-7, the V gene TRBV6-5; the D gene could be TRBD1 or TRBD2 (5 bases each). V was cut by 6 bases and J by 11 bases, with 14 bases left in between. CDR3 size: 11 residues. The germline CDR1 and CDR2 sequences are MNHEY and SVGAGI. CDR3 amino acids: CASSNRDGKYF. The CDR3 DNA reads TGTGCCAGCAGCAACCGGGACGGTAAGTACTTC.

V is TRBV5-1 and J is TRBJ1-1, with 9 bases lining up with TRBD1. Germline V CDR1 and CDR2: SGHRS, YFSETQ. Trimming at V came to 1 base and at J to 0 bases, leaving 7 bases not matched to a gene. This CDR3 contains 17 residues. CDR3 sequence (DNA): TGCGCCAGCAGCTTGACGGGACAGGGTATGTTGAACACTGAAGCTTTCTTT. This sequence encodes CASSLTGQGMLNTEAFF.

This chain uses TRBV5-6 with TRBJ2-7; TRBD2 agrees at 7 bases. The V gene end was trimmed by 4 bases and the J gene end by 7 bases; junction bases not matched to a gene: 11. CDR1 is SGHDT and CDR2 is YYEEEE in the germline V gene. The CDR3 spans 14 residues. CDR3 nucleotides: TGTGCCAGCAGCCGGCGGGGGAGTACGGGGGAGCAGTACTTC. Translated: CASSRRGSTGEQYF.

V is TRBV5-1 and J is TRBJ2-5; D is uncertain. The CDR3 is 14 residues long. Trimming removed 2 bases at V and 2 bases at J, with 10 bases between. CDR1 SGHRS and CDR2 YFSETQ come from the germline V gene. The CDR3 protein is CASSFGEPQETQYF. CDR3 in DNA: TGCGCCAGCAGCTTCGGAGAGCCTCAAGAGACCCAGTACTTC.

The rearrangement joins TRBV28 to TRBJ1-5; a possible D gene is TRBD1 (6 bases). The germline CDR1 and CDR2 sequences are MDHEN and SYDVKM. This CDR3 is built from 13 residues. V lost 2 bases and J lost 7, with 9 bases in between. In DNA, the CDR3 is TGTGCCAGCAGTTTAGAGGGACAACAGCCCCAGCATTTT. Its translation: CASSLEGQQPQHF. The whole variable domain, filled in from reference TRBV28 and TRBJ1-5, reads DVKVTQSSRYLVKRTGEKVFLECVQDMDHENMFWYRQDPGLGLRLIYFSYDVKMKEKGDIPEGYSVSREKKERFSLILESASTNQTSMYLCASSLEGQQPQHFGDGTRLSIL.

The chain couples TRBV5-6 to TRBJ2-5; 8 positions match TRBD1. The CDR3 runs 15 residues. The V gene end was trimmed by 5 bases and the J gene end by 5 bases; junction bases not matched to a gene: 11. Germline CDR1 SGHDT, CDR2 YYEEEE. CDR3 sequence (DNA): TGTGCCAGCAGTCGTGGACAGGGAGAGGATGAGACCCAGTACTTC. Translation: CASSRGQGEDETQYF.

The rearrangement joins TRBV5-4 to TRBJ1-1, with D perhaps TRBD1 (6 bases). Germline CDR1 SGHNT, CDR2 YYREEE (reference sequence). Trimming stripped 1 base from V and 2 bases from J, with 12 bases between. The CDR3 covers 15 residues. As DNA, the CDR3 is TGTGCCAGCAGCTTGTCTAACAGGGCCAACACTGAAGCTTTCTTT. Amino acid sequence: CASSLSNRANTEAFF.

The rearrangement joins TRBV11-1 to TRBJ1-5; 9 nucleotides agree with TRBD1. This CDR3 has 13 amino acids. V gave up 6 bases and J gave up 6 bases; unmatched junction bases: 3. Germline lookup yields CDR1 SGHAT and CDR2 FQDESV (reference sequence). The CDR3 sequence is CASSQDRGQPQHF. Written as DNA, the CDR3 is TGTGCCAGCAGTCAGGACAGGGGTCAGCCCCAGCATTTT.

V usage is TRBV27 and J usage is TRBJ1-5, with D tentatively TRBD1 (6 bases). This CDR3 has 17 amino acids. The germline V and J ends were trimmed by 5 bases and 0 bases, with 17 bases remaining between them. Germline CDR1 is MNHEY and CDR2 is SMNVEV (reference sequence). The CDR3 bases are TGTGCCAGCAGTCCCGAGGGGGGTTGGGGTAGCAATCAGCCCCAGCATTTT. It translates to CASSPEGGWGSNQPQHF.

The chain has TRBV6-5 and TRBJ1-3; D gene unclear. Trimming pared 1 base from V and 0 bases from J, leaving 10 bases between. CDR1 is MNHEY and CDR2 is SVGAGI in the germline V gene. The CDR3 is 16 amino acids. In nucleotides, the CDR3 is TGTGCCAGCAGTTACTATCCGATATTCTCTGGAAACACCATATATTTT. It codes for CASSYYPIFSGNTIYF.

This chain links TRBV6-5 with TRBJ1-1, with D possibly being TRBD1 (6 bases). The CDR3 has 15 amino acids. Trimming took 0 bases from V and 1 from J, leaving 9 bases between them. Per germline, CDR1 MNHEY and CDR2 SVGAGI. The CDR3 region is CASSYSRGGNTEAFF. CDR3 sequence (DNA): TGTGCCAGCAGTTACTCGAGGGGGGGGAACACTGAAGCTTTCTTT.

The chain carries TRBV7-9 and TRBJ1-4; tentative D call: TRBD1 (5 bases). The CDR3 runs 14 residues. CDR1 and CDR2 (germline): SEHNR, FQNEAQ (reference sequence). V lost 5 bases, J lost 4 bases, and 11 bases lay in between. The CDR3 region has the DNA TGTGCCAGCAGCCCGGGGGGGTTTAATGAAAAACTGTTTTTT. Its protein is CASSPGGFNEKLFF.

CDR3 residues: CASSVFVVGQPQHF. CDR3 coding DNA: TGTGCCAGCAGTGTGTTCGTTGTGGGTCAGCCCCAGCATTTT. The chain uses TRBV2 and TRBJ1-5, with D hard to call. Germline V gene lookup returns CDR1 SNHLY and CDR2 FYNNEI. V was shortened by 4 bases and J by 6 bases, with 13 bases between the two germline ends. This CDR3 region has 14 residues.

J is TRBJ1-5 and V is TRBV5-8; 7 bases match TRBD1. CDR1 is SGHTS, CDR2 YDEGEE, per germline. The CDR3 has 15 residues. V shed 0 bases and J 4 bases; nucleotides not matched to a gene: 4. The CDR3 sequence: CASSLGDSQNQPQHF. In DNA form, the CDR3 reads TGTGCCAGCAGCTTGGGGGACAGTCAGAATCAGCCCCAGCATTTT.

V and J are TRBV6-1 and TRBJ2-3; D possibly corresponds to TRBD2 (6 bases). The CDR3 is 17 residues long. Germline CDR1 reads MNHNS; CDR2 reads SASEGT. Trimming cost V 2 bases and J 5 bases, with 20 bases left between them. CDR3 sequence: CASSERAGTPGRDTQYF. In nucleotides, the CDR3 is TGTGCCAGCAGTGAAAGGGCAGGGACGCCCGGGAGAGATACGCAGTATTTT.